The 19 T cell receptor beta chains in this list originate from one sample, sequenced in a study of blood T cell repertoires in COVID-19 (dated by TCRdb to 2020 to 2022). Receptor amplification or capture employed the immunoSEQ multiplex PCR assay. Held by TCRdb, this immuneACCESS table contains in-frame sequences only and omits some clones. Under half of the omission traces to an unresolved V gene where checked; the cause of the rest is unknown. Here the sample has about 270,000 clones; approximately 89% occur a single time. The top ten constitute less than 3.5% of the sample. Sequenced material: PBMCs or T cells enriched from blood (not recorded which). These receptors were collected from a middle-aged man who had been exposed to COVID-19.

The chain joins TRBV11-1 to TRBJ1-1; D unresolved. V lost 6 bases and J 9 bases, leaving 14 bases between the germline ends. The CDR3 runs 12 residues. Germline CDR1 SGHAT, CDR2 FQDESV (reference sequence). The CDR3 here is CASSSGLIQAFF. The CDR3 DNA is TGTGCCAGCAGTTCAGGACTTATACAAGCTTTCTTT.

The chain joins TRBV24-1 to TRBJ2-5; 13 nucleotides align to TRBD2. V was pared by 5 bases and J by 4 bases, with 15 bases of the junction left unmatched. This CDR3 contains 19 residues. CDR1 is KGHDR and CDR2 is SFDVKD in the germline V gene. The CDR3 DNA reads TGTGCCACCAGTGGACGGGAAACTAGCGGGAGGGAAGTCCCAGAGACCCAGTACTTC. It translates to CATSGRETSGREVPETQYF.

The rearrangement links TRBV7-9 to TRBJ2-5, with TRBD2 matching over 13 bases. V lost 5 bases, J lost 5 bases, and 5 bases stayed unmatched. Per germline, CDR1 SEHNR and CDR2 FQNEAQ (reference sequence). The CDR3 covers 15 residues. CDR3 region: CASSVTSGRFETQYF. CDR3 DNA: TGTGCCAGCAGCGTGACTAGCGGGAGGTTTGAGACCCAGTACTTC.

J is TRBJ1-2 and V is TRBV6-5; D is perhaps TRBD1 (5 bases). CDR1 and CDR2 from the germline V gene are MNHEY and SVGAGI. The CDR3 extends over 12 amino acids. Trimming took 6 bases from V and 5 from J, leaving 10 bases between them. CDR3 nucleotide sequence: TGTGCCAGCAGCACGGGGGTATATGGCTACACCTTC. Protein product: CASSTGVYGYTF.

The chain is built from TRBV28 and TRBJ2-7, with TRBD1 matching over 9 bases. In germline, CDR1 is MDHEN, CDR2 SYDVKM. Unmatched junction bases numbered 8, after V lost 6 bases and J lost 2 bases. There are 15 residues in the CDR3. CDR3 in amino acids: CASRGTGTGTYEQYF. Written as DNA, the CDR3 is TGTGCCAGCAGGGGTACCGGGACAGGGACCTACGAGCAGTACTTC.

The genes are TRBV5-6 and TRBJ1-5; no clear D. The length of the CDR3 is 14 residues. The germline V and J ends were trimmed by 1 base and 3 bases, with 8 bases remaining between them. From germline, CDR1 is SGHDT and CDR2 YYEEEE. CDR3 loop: CASSLSGYNQPQHF. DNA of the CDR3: TGTGCCAGCAGCTTGAGCGGGTACAATCAGCCCCAGCATTTT.

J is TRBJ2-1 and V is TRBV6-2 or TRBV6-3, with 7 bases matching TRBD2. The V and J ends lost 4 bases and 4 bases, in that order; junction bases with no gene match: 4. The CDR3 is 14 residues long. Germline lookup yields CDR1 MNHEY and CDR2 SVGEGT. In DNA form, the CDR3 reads TGTGCCAGCAGTTTCACTAGCGAGTACAATGAGCAGTTCTTC. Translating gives CASSFTSEYNEQFF.

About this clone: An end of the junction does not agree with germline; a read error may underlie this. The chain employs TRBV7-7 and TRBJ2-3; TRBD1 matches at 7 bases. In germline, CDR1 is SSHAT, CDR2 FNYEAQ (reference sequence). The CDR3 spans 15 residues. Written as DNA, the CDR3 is TGTGCTAGCAGCCGTAACAGGGGACGCACAGATACGCAGTATTTT. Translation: CASSRNRGRTDTQYF. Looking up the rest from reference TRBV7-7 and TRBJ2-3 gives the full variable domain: GAGVSQSPRYKVTKRGQDVTLRCDPISSHATLYWYQQALGQGPEFLTYFNYEAQPDKSGLPSDRFSAERPEGSISTLTIQRTEQRDSAMYRCASSRNRGRTDTQYFGPGTRLTVL.

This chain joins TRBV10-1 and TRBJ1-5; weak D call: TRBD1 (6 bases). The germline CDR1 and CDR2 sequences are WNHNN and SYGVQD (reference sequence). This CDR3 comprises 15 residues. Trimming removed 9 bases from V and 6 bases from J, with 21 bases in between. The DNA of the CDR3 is TGCGCCAGTCACATACGGGGGGGCTATCGTCAGCCCCAGCATTTT. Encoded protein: CASHIRGGYRQPQHF.

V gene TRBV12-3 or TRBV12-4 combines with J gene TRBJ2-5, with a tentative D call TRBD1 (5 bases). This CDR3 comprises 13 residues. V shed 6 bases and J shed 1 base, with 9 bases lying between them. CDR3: CASRPDSQETQYF. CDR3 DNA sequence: TGTGCCAGCAGACCCGACAGCCAAGAGACCCAGTACTTC.

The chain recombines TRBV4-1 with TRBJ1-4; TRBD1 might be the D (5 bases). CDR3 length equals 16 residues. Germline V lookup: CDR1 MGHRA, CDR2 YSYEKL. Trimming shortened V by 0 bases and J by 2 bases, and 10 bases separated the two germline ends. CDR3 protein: CASSQEGTTTNEKLFF. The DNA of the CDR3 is TGCGCCAGCAGCCAAGAGGGGACTACGACTAATGAAAAACTGTTTTTT.

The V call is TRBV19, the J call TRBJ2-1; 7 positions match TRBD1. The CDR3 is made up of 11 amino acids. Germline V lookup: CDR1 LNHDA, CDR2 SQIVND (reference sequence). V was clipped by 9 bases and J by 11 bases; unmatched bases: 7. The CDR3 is CARKPGQKQFF. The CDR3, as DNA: TGTGCCAGAAAACCGGGACAGAAGCAGTTCTTC.

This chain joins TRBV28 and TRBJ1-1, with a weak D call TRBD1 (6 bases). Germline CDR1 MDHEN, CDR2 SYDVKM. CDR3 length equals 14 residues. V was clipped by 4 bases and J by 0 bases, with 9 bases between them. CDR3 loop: CASSSQGLNTEAFF. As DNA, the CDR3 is TGTGCCAGCAGTTCCCAGGGGTTGAACACTGAAGCTTTCTTT.

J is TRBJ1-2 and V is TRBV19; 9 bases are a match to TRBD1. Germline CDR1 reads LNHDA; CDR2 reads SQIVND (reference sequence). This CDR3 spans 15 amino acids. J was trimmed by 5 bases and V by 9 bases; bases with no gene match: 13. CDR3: CASDRGTGKIYGYTF. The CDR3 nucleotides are TGTGCCAGCGATCGGGGGACAGGGAAAATATATGGCTACACCTTC.

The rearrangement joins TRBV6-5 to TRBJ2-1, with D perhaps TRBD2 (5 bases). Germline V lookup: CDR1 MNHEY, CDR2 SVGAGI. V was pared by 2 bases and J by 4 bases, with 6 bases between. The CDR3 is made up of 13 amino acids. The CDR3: CASSYRLYNEQFF. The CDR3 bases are TGTGCCAGCAGTTACCGACTATACAATGAGCAGTTCTTC.

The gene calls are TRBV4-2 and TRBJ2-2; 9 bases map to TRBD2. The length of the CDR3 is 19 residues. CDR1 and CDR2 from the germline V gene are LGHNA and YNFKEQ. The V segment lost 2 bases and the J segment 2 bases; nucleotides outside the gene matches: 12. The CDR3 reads CASSQFLDAGGVNTGELFF. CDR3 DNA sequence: TGTGCCAGCAGCCAATTTCTTGATGCGGGAGGGGTAAACACCGGGGAGCTGTTTTTT.

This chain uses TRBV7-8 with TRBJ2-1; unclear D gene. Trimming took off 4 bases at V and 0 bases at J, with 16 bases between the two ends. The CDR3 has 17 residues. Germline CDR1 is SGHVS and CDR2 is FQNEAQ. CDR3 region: CASSSRVVESSYNEQFF. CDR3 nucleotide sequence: TGTGCCAGCAGCTCTCGCGTGGTGGAGAGCTCCTACAATGAGCAGTTCTTC.

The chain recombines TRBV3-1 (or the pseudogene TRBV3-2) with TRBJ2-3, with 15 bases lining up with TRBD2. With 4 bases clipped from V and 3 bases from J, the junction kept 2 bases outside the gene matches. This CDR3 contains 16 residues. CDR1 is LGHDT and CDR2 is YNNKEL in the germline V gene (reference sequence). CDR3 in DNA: TGTGCCAGCAGCCGCGGGACTAGCGGGAGGACAGATACGCAGTATTTT. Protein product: CASSRGTSGRTDTQYF.

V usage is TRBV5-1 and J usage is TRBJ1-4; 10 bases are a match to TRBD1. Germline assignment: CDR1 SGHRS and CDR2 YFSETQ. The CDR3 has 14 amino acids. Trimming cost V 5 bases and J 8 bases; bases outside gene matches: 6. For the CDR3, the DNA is TGCGCCAGCAGTGGGGGGACAGGGGCCGAAAAACTGTTTTTT. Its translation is CASSGGTGAEKLFF.